Here is one T cell receptor (beta chain) with its context. This clonotype was seen once. Its cognate antigen has yet to be identified. No much larger clone is present one base from it, and per-base qualities are unavailable. One read offers little support. From a lookup of the germline V gene, CDR1 and CDR2 are KGHSH and LQKENI. The CDR3 runs 17 residues from the cysteine to the phenylalanine. The only DNA kept is the CDR3, 51 bases in frame from the first base. After removal of 5 bases from V and 2 bases from J, the junction retains 12 bases not matched to a gene. Sequencing was performed on an Illumina HiSeq 2500. TCR beta libraries were prepared by quantitative 5'-RACE with molecular barcodes. Regarding the original processing steps: A new computational method, built on a probabilistic model of VDJ rearrangement, was used to identify disease-linked TCR variants. TCRdb reprocessing: public reads trimmed at Q25 with fastp, clones called with MiXCR, in-frame beta chains kept. Entries that share a CDR3 protein sequence are merged under the most common genes and DNA. Here the V and J calls rest on TCRdb's processing, not on the authors' analysis. In this sample the table shows hundreds of thousands of distinct CDR3 sequences, approximately 12% of which occur a single time. Of the sample, 0.51% is held by the ten largest clones.

The data are from a study of CD8 T cells in ankylosing spondylitis (dated by TCRdb to 2017 to 2019). A note on the overall study: T cell receptor beta repertoires were profiled in healthy donors and ankylosing spondylitis patients so that disease-linked TCR variants could be found. The full study cohort was made up of about two dozen ankylosing spondylitis patients and 108 healthy donors. Peripheral blood was sampled, and synovial fluid was additionally collected from ankylosing spondylitis patients. Overall results and qualifications from the work: The disease-linked clones were reported as significantly enriched in matched synovial fluid samples from ankylosing spondylitis patients. A CD8+ phenotype was shown by the disease-linked clones, which were found at relatively low frequencies in peripheral blood. Blood from ankylosing spondylitis patients appeared to be characterized by a TCR beta motif composed of under 10 highly homologous amino acid variants. Some of the motif variants had been reported before in the synovial fluid and blood of reactive arthritis patients, a finding that suggests common disease-initiation mechanisms.

The V and J genes are TRBV18 and TRBJ2-3, with 8 bases in between that match TRBD2. The sequenced material came from blood, either unsorted or a sorted T cell fraction (not recorded which). The receptor's source is a male donor with ankylosing spondylitis. The DNA is TGTGCCAGCTCATCCTTGGTAGCTAGCGGGCCCACAGATACGCAGTATTTT. This sequence encodes CASSSLVASGPTDTQYF.